The 30 T cell receptor beta chains presented below share a single source sample, sequenced in a study of T cell responses to AZD1222 COVID-19 vaccine (dated by TCRdb to the early 2020s). Preparation of the library involved the immunoSEQ multiplex PCR assay. TCRdb provides this immuneACCESS table in a form limited to in-frame rearrangements. Some clones are lacking; in checked studies, under half of them reflect an unresolved V gene, and why the rest are absent is not known. Across this sample there are 150,000 to 200,000 clones, with around nine tenths seen only once. The ten largest clonotypes hold roughly 5.5% of the sample. Per the publication, the time point label means: baseline before first vaccination. Here the sequenced sample was peripheral blood, taken on day 0 of AZD1222 vaccination. These receptors were taken from an adult in good health.

The V and J genes are TRBV18 and TRBJ1-1; 11 positions agree with TRBD1. Unmatched junction bases numbered 4, after V lost 4 bases and J lost 6 bases. Germline V gives CDR1 KGHSH, CDR2 LQKENI. This CDR3 has 14 residues. CDR3 sequence: CASSRRDRGAEAFF. The CDR3 DNA is TGTGCCAGCTCACGCCGGGACAGGGGGGCTGAAGCTTTCTTT.

The chain links TRBV10-3 to TRBJ1-5; 10 bases align to TRBD1. The CDR3 spans 16 residues. CDR1 is ENHRY, CDR2 SYGVKD, per germline. V lost 3 bases and J lost 1; bases outside the gene matches: 3. In DNA form, the CDR3 reads TGTGCCATCAGTGACTGGGACAGGGGAAGCAATCAGCCCCAGCATTTT. Protein product: CAISDWDRGSNQPQHF.

The J gene is TRBJ1-5, the V gene TRBV6-6; no firm D call. Deletions cut 10 bases from V and 2 bases from J, with 12 bases between. There are 13 residues in the CDR3. The germline CDR1 and CDR2 sequences are MNHNY and SVGAGI (reference sequence). Here the CDR3 reads CATHTDGNQPQHF. The CDR3 bases are TGTGCCACACATACAGATGGCAATCAGCCCCAGCATTTT.

This clone was found once. The chain couples TRBV3-1 (or the pseudogene TRBV3-2) to TRBJ2-7; D gene unclear. CDR1 is LGHDT, CDR2 YNNKEL, per germline (reference sequence). V dropped 2 bases and J dropped 1 base, with 3 bases sitting between them. This CDR3 comprises 12 residues. The CDR3 here is CASSQRSYEQYF. CDR3 sequence (DNA): TGTGCCAGCAGCCAAAGATCCTACGAGCAGTACTTC.

As to this clone: This sample also contains other DNA sequences that code for the same CDR3. The chain couples TRBV2 to TRBJ1-2; D uncertain. Trimming took off 6 bases at V and 3 bases at J, with 8 bases between the two ends. Looked up from germline, CDR1 is SNHLY and CDR2 is FYNNEI. This CDR3 contains 12 residues. The CDR3 coding sequence is TGTGCCAGCAGACGGGAGGACTATGGCTACACCTTC. Its translation is CASRREDYGYTF.

CDR3 protein: CASKFGTGTSPLHF. CDR3 DNA: TGTGCCAGCAAATTCGGGACAGGGACTTCACCCCTCCACTTT. This chain uses TRBV27 with TRBJ1-6; 9 positions match TRBD1. Germline CDR1 and CDR2: MNHEY and SMNVEV (reference sequence). V lost 7 bases to trimming and J lost 9 bases; unmatched junction nucleotides: 7. CDR3 length equals 14 residues.

The chain joins TRBV5-3 to TRBJ2-5, with TRBD2 identical over 13 bases. TRBV5-3 is sorted into the ORF group, with uncertain function. V shed 10 bases and J 5 bases; nucleotides not matched to a gene: 11. The CDR3 loop spans 15 amino acids. The CDR3 DNA follows: TGTGCCCAGGCCGGGACTAGCGGGATGTTGGAGACCCAGTACTTC. Translation: CAQAGTSGMLETQYF.

This chain uses TRBV28 with TRBJ1-2; tentative D call: TRBD1 (6 bases). In germline, CDR1 is MDHEN, CDR2 SYDVKM. The CDR3 loop spans 13 amino acids. Trimming left V 3 bases short and J 4 bases short, with 9 bases between. CDR3 loop: CASSFQGLYGYTF. As DNA, the CDR3 is TGTGCCAGCAGTTTTCAGGGGCTCTATGGCTACACCTTC.

The CDR3 DNA reads as TGCAGCTTCCGTATGGGGGTAGACACTGAAGCTTTCTTT. This translates into CSFRMGVDTEAFF. The chain carries TRBV29-1 and TRBJ1-1; weak D call: TRBD1 (5 bases). CDR3 size: 13 residues. Trimming removed 8 bases from V and 3 bases from J, with 16 bases in between. CDR1 and CDR2 from the germline V gene are SQVTM and ANQGSEA.

This clone was recorded once. The gene calls are TRBV9 and TRBJ2-1; 8 bases line up with TRBD2. CDR1 and CDR2 (germline): SGDLS, YYNGEE. The V and J ends lost 4 bases and 4 bases, in that order; junction bases with no gene match: 7. The length of the CDR3 is 15 residues. CDR3 coding DNA: TGTGCCAGCAGCCCGAAGACTAGCGCGTACAATGAGCAGTTCTTC. It translates to CASSPKTSAYNEQFF. The whole variable domain, remainder taken from reference TRBV9 and TRBJ2-1, is DSGVTQTPKHLITATGQRVTLRCSPRSGDLSVYWYQQSLDQGLQFLIQYYNGEERAKGNILERFSAQQFPDLHSELNLSSLELGDSALYFCASSPKTSAYNEQFFGPGTRLTVL.

The chain couples TRBV7-9 to TRBJ2-2; no reliable D call. The CDR3 loop spans 13 amino acids. CDR1 and CDR2 (germline): SEHNR, FQNEAQ (reference sequence). With 1 base removed from V and 6 bases from J, the gap between germline ends came to 6 bases. DNA for the CDR3: TGTGCCAGCAGCTTAGAATCCCCCGGGGAGCTGTTTTTT. Encoded protein: CASSLESPGELFF. The variable domain in full, with the rest retrieved from reference TRBV7-9 and TRBJ2-2, is DTGVSQNPRHKITKRGQNVTFRCDPISEHNRLYWYRQTLGQGPEFLTYFQNEAQLEKSRLLSDRFSAERPKGSFSTLEIQRTEQGDSAMYLCASSLESPGELFFGEGSRLTVL.

The chain carries TRBV3-1 (or the pseudogene TRBV3-2) and TRBJ2-3, with no clear D. V was cut by 1 base and J by 3 bases, with 20 bases left in between. This CDR3 region has 18 residues. CDR1 and CDR2 (germline): LGHDT, YNNKEL (reference sequence). This CDR3 is CASSQGFSVRLGTDTQYF. For the CDR3, the DNA is TGTGCCAGCAGCCAAGGTTTTTCTGTGAGGTTAGGGACAGATACGCAGTATTTT.

This clone was observed a few times. V is TRBV6-2 or TRBV6-3 and J is TRBJ2-7; 11 nucleotides agree with TRBD1. The trim removed 2 bases at V and 5 bases at J, leaving 5 bases unmatched. The germline V gene has CDR1 MNHEY and CDR2 SVGEGT. The CDR3 length is 15 residues. CDR3 sequence: CASSYSGTGGNEQYF. The CDR3 nucleotides are TGTGCCAGCAGTTACAGCGGGACAGGGGGAAACGAGCAGTACTTC.

The chain links TRBV5-4 to TRBJ1-1, with TRBD1 matching 7 bases. Germline V gene lookup returns CDR1 SGHNT and CDR2 YYREEE (reference sequence). The junction had 10 bases not matched to a gene; V was cut back by 5 bases and J by 3 bases. This CDR3 region has 15 residues. Here the CDR3 reads CASSLEQGSHTEAFF. In DNA, the CDR3 is TGTGCCAGCAGTCTCGAACAGGGGAGTCACACTGAAGCTTTCTTT.

V and J are TRBV15 and TRBJ1-4, with a possible D match to TRBD1 (6 bases). The V gene's germline CDR1 is LNHNV and CDR2 YYDKDF (reference sequence). There are 15 residues in the CDR3. The V and J ends lost 1 base and 5 bases respectively, with 11 bases between them. CDR3 amino acids: CATSRGQGPNEKLFF. The CDR3 bases are TGTGCCACCAGCAGAGGGCAGGGGCCCAATGAAAAACTGTTTTTT.

In this sample, this clone turned up once. The chain carries TRBV18 and TRBJ1-2; 7 nucleotides agree with TRBD1. The CDR3 is 13 residues long. Trimming at V came to 3 bases and at J to 6 bases, leaving 4 bases not matched to a gene. Germline V gene sequence: CDR1 KGHSH, CDR2 LQKENI. The CDR3 nucleotides read TGTGCCAGCTCACCGCGAACAGGGGATGGCTACACCTTC. As protein: CASSPRTGDGYTF.

The chain uses TRBV19 and TRBJ1-2, with unresolved D. The germline CDR1 and CDR2 sequences are LNHDA and SQIVND (reference sequence). The CDR3 runs to 14 residues. Trimming took 3 bases from V and 4 from J, leaving 12 bases between them. CDR3 nucleotide sequence: TGTGCCAGTAGTATTGATAGGACCTCCTATGGCTACACCTTC. Protein product: CASSIDRTSYGYTF.

The chain couples TRBV19 to TRBJ1-1; D possibly corresponds to TRBD1 (5 bases). Trimming took off 5 bases at V and 7 bases at J, with 20 bases between the two ends. Germline assignment: CDR1 LNHDA and CDR2 SQIVND (reference sequence). The CDR3 is 15 amino acids. In DNA, the CDR3 is TGTGCCAGTAGTCCCGGGGCGGGCGCCGAAGATGAAGCTTTCTTT. This encodes CASSPGAGAEDEAFF.

The chain recombines TRBV5-4 with TRBJ1-4; 7 bases line up with TRBD1. CDR3 size: 16 residues. The ends lost 4 bases at V and 8 bases at J; junction bases unmatched: 14. CDR1 is SGHNT and CDR2 is YYREEE in the germline V gene (reference sequence). This CDR3 is CASSPQGQPGVEKLFF. The CDR3 region has the DNA TGTGCCAGCAGCCCACAGGGACAGCCAGGCGTCGAAAAACTGTTTTTT.

The V gene is TRBV5-4, the J gene TRBJ2-7, with a possible D match to TRBD1 (6 bases). CDR1 is SGHNT and CDR2 is YYREEE in the germline V gene (reference sequence). The CDR3 is 15 amino acids. Trimming left V 0 bases short and J 3 bases short, with 13 bases between. The CDR3 spells CASSLGSTGNYEQYF. CDR3 DNA: TGTGCCAGCAGCTTGGGTAGTACAGGGAACTACGAGCAGTACTTC.

As DNA, the CDR3 is TGTGCCAGCAGCGCGGTGGACAGGGGGAATTCACCCCTCCACTTT. Translation: CASSAVDRGNSPLHF. The chain has TRBV9 and TRBJ1-6; 10 bases are shared with TRBD1. V dropped 3 bases and J dropped 7; count of bases not matched to a gene: 4. Per germline, CDR1 SGDLS and CDR2 YYNGEE. This CDR3 is 15 amino acids long.

V and J are TRBV4-3 and TRBJ1-6; 12 bases line up with TRBD1. The CDR3 has 17 amino acids. J was trimmed by 9 bases and V by 2 bases; bases with no gene match: 8. Looked up from germline, CDR1 is LGHNA and CDR2 is YSLEER. The CDR3 sequence: CASSQQWDRGRSSPLHF. CDR3 DNA: TGCGCCAGCAGCCAACAGTGGGACAGGGGGCGAAGTTCACCCCTCCACTTT.

V and J are TRBV6-2 or TRBV6-3 and TRBJ1-6; 10 bases line up with TRBD1. The CDR3 is 17 residues long. Unmatched junction bases numbered 9, after V lost 2 bases and J lost 8 bases. Looked up from germline, CDR1 is MNHEY and CDR2 is SVGEGT. CDR3 DNA sequence: TGTGCCAGCAGTTACGACAGGGGGCGCGACTCTGATTCACCCCTCCACTTT. Protein sequence: CASSYDRGRDSDSPLHF.

The J gene is TRBJ2-1, the V gene TRBV7-2; 10 nucleotides match TRBD2. The CDR3 runs 17 residues. The V and J ends lost 6 bases and 0 bases, in that order; junction bases with no gene match: 8. Germline-derived CDR1 and CDR2 are SGHTA and FQGNSA. CDR3 amino acids: CASSITSGASSYNEQFF. The DNA for the CDR3 is TGTGCCAGCAGTATTACTAGCGGGGCGAGCTCCTACAATGAGCAGTTCTTC. The variable domain in full, with the rest retrieved from reference TRBV7-2 and TRBJ2-1, is GAGVSQSPSNKVTEKGKDVELRCDPISGHTALYWYRQSLGQGLEFLIYFQGNSAPDKSGLPSDRFSAERTGGSVSTLTIQRTQQEDSAVYLCASSITSGASSYNEQFFGPGTRLTVL.

The genes are TRBV27 and TRBJ1-1, with TRBD1 matching over 7 bases. Trimming cost V 3 bases and J 6 bases; bases outside gene matches: 7. The CDR3 runs 14 residues. The V gene's germline CDR1 is MNHEY and CDR2 SMNVEV (reference sequence). The CDR3 spells CASSFAAGGAEAFF. In nucleotides, the CDR3 is TGTGCCAGCAGTTTCGCGGCAGGGGGGGCTGAAGCTTTCTTT.

The CDR3 region has the DNA TGCGCCAGCAGCCTATCCGGGACTAGGGGTACCGGGGAGCTGTTTTTT. It specifies CASSLSGTRGTGELFF. V gene TRBV4-3 combines with J gene TRBJ2-2, with TRBD2 matching 8 bases. J gave up 5 bases and V 4 bases, and 9 bases lay outside the gene matches. Germline loops: CDR1 LGHNA, CDR2 YSLEER. The CDR3 is made up of 16 amino acids.

The CDR3 DNA sequence: TGTGCCAGCAGCGCCAGGACAATTGGGATAGAAAAACTGTTTTTT. Translation: CASSARTIGIEKLFF. The chain links TRBV27 to TRBJ1-4; D possibly corresponds to TRBD1 (5 bases). The CDR3 has 15 residues. Trimming took off 6 bases at V and 8 bases at J, with 19 bases between the two ends. Germline V lookup: CDR1 MNHEY, CDR2 SMNVEV (reference sequence).

CDR3 DNA sequence: TGTGCCACGTTCGAGGGGACGGTGAACACTGAAGCTTTCTTT. Protein: CATFEGTVNTEAFF. The rearrangement links TRBV19 to TRBJ1-1, with D perhaps matching TRBD1 (5 bases). Trimming cost V 10 bases and J 0 bases, with 15 bases left between them. Germline V CDR1 and CDR2: LNHDA, SQIVND (reference sequence). The length of the CDR3 is 14 residues. Based on the CDR3 plus reference TRBV19 and TRBJ1-1, the full variable domain is DGGITQSPKYLFRKEGQNVTLSCEQNLNHDAMYWYRQDPGQGLRLIYYSQIVNDFQKGDIAEGYSVSREKKESFPLTVTSAQKNPTAFYLCATFEGTVNTEAFFGQGTRLTVV.

The chain has TRBV5-1 and TRBJ1-1; D is unclear. Trimming pared 0 bases from V and 1 base from J, leaving 7 bases between. Germline lookup yields CDR1 SGHRS and CDR2 YFSETQ. The CDR3 is made up of 14 amino acids. Here the CDR3 DNA reads TGCGCCAGCAGCTTGGGCTTACAGAACACTGAAGCTTTCTTT. Protein sequence: CASSLGLQNTEAFF.

The chain recombines TRBV18 with TRBJ1-1; weak D call: TRBD1 (6 bases). The germline gives CDR1 KGHSH, CDR2 LQKENI. The CDR3 runs 16 residues. Trimming removed 3 bases from V and 4 bases from J, with 18 bases in between. CDR3 protein: CASSPLPQGKSTEAFF. The CDR3 nucleotides read TGTGCCAGCTCACCGCTACCACAGGGTAAGAGCACTGAAGCTTTCTTT.